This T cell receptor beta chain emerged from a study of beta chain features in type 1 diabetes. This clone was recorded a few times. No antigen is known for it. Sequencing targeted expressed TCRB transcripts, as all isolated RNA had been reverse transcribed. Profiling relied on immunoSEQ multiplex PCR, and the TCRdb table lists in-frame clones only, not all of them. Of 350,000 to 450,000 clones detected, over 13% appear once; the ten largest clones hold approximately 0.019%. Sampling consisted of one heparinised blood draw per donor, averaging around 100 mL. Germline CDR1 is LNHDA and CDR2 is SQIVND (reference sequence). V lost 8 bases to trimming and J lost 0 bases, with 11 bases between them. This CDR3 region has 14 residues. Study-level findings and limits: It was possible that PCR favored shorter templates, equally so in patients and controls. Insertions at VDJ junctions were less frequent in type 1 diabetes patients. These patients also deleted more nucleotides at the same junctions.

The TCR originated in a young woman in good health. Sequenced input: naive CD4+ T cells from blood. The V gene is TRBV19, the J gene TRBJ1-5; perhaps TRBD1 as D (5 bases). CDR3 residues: CASRSGFSNQPQHF. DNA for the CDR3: TGTGCCAGTCGTTCAGGGTTTAGCAATCAGCCCCAGCATTTT.